This is a list of T cell receptor beta chains from one sample in a study of cytomegalovirus exposure and HLA in healthy donors. Sequencing was performed with immunoSEQ multiplex PCR; in TCRdb, only in-frame clones are kept and a portion is missing. The sample lists roughly 120,000 clones, more than 65% seen once, with roughly 6.2% in the top ten. The specimen sequenced was PBMCs. The source of these receptors is a young man in good health and CMV-seropositive. The CDR3 runs from the conserved cysteine through the conserved F or W. The D gene is left open where the match is weak. Rows give clone size only sometimes, using once, few, many, or a class for an expanded clone.

d_call clone_size j_call v_call cdr3_aa cdr3_nt
TRBD1 . TRBJ1-1 TRBV7-2 CASSTPGQVNTEAFF TGTGCCAGCAGCACACCGGGACAGGTGAACACTGAAGCTTTCTTT
TRBD2 . TRBJ2-1 TRBV2 CASRPGLAGGEQFF TGTGCCAGCAGACCGGGACTAGCGGGGGGGGAGCAGTTCTTC
. . TRBJ1-1 TRBV7-3 CASSLDRPMNTEAFF TGTGCCAGCAGCTTGGACAGACCGATGAACACTGAAGCTTTCTTT
. . TRBJ2-7 TRBV25-1 CASSESPGLGQYF TGTGCCAGCAGTGAATCCCCAGGGTTGGGGCAGTACTTC
. . TRBJ2-3 TRBV7-7 CASSLDGGGTDTQYF TGTGCTAGCAGCTTAGATGGCGGGGGCACAGATACGCAGTATTTT
. . TRBJ1-1 TRBV7-9 CASSLQNQNTEAFF TGTGCCAGCAGCTTACAGAACCAGAACACTGAAGCTTTCTTT
. . TRBJ2-7 TRBV6-1 CASSLLEFTSYEQYF TGTGCCAGCTCCCTTCTCGAGTTTACCTCCTACGAGCAGTACTTC
TRBD1 once TRBJ2-6 TRBV5-1 CASSLGGTGGSGANVLTF TGCGCCAGCAGCTTGGGTGGGACAGGGGGCTCTGGGGCCAACGTCCTGACTTTC
TRBD2 . TRBJ2-5 TRBV5-6 CASSPGTSGVETQYF TGTGCCAGCAGCCCGGGGACTAGCGGGGTAGAGACCCAGTACTTC
. . TRBJ2-5 TRBV10-3 CAATDRPQETQYF TGTGCCGCAACAGACAGACCCCAAGAGACCCAGTACTTC
. few TRBJ2-2 TRBV2 CASTTTGARTGELFF TGTGCCAGCACCACCACGGGAGCGAGGACCGGGGAGCTGTTTTTT
. . TRBJ2-7 TRBV27 CASSPLVGRSEQYF TGTGCCAGCAGTCCCTTGGTGGGGCGGAGCGAGCAGTACTTC
. . TRBJ1-5 TRBV6-6 CASSWTVNNQPQHF TGTGCCAGCAGTTGGACAGTAAACAATCAGCCCCAGCATTTT
. . TRBJ1-1 TRBV5-5 CASSLAGTHTAFF TGTGCCAGCAGCTTGGCCGGGACACATACAGCTTTCTTT
TRBD2 . TRBJ2-1 TRBV7-3 CASTWEGSGEQFF TGTGCCAGCACCTGGGAGGGAAGCGGTGAGCAGTTCTTC
. . TRBJ1-2 TRBV21-1 CASSAKGVNYGYTF TGTGCCAGCAGCGCGAAGGGGGTTAACTATGGCTACACCTTC
. . TRBJ2-7 TRBV18 CASSPSGIHYEQYF TGTGCCAGCTCACCTTCCGGGATCCACTACGAGCAGTACTTC
. . TRBJ1-5 TRBV7-3 CASSLWGPGRRNQPQHF TGTGCCAGCAGCTTATGGGGTCCGGGGAGGAGAAATCAGCCCCAGCATTTT
TRBD2 . TRBJ2-7 TRBV6-5 CASSYSRLAVYEQYF TGTGCCAGCAGTTACTCACGCCTAGCGGTATACGAGCAGTACTTC
. few TRBJ1-1 TRBV4-1 CASSQIPQGRAFF TGCGCCAGCAGCCAAATCCCGCAGGGCAGGGCTTTCTTT
. . TRBJ1-4 TRBV19 CASTLTGSTNEKLFF TGTGCCAGTACTCTAACGGGTTCAACTAATGAAAAACTGTTTTTT
. . TRBJ2-7 TRBV11-2 CASSFPWGEQYF TGTGCCAGCAGCTTTCCCTGGGGCGAGCAGTACTTC
TRBD1 few TRBJ2-2 TRBV25-1 CASSTRQGALPGELFF TGTGCCAGCAGCACTAGACAGGGGGCACTACCCGGGGAGCTGTTTTTT
. . TRBJ2-4 TRBV6-6 CASTPGRGKAKNIQYF TGTGCCAGCACCCCCGGAAGGGGAAAGGCCAAAAACATTCAGTACTTC
. once TRBJ1-1 TRBV18 CASSPQRGGLNTEAFF TGTGCCAGCTCACCCCAGAGGGGAGGCCTGAACACTGAAGCTTTCTTT
TRBD2 . TRBJ2-5 TRBV4-2 CASSLGDGTSGAKETQYF TGTGCCAGCAGCCTAGGGGACGGGACTAGCGGGGCAAAAGAGACCCAGTACTTC
TRBD1 . TRBJ2-5 TRBV2 CASSEFQGDETQYF TGTGCCAGCAGTGAATTCCAGGGGGATGAGACCCAGTACTTC
TRBD1 . TRBJ1-5 TRBV11-3 CASSLNRGPQHF TGTGCCAGCAGCTTGAACAGGGGGCCCCAGCATTTT
. . TRBJ2-7 TRBV7-6 CASSLMSGEQYF TGTGCCAGCAGCTTAATGTCAGGCGAGCAGTACTTC
TRBD2 . TRBJ2-7 TRBV7-7 CASSRLAGPTYEQYF TGTGCTAGCAGCCGCCTAGCGGGGCCGACCTACGAGCAGTACTTC
. . TRBJ2-1 TRBV2 CASKPGNYNEQFF TGTGCCAGCAAACCTGGCAACTACAATGAGCAGTTCTTC
. few TRBJ1-1 TRBV14 CASSLNLAGPEAFF TGTGCCAGCAGCCTTAATCTCGCGGGGCCTGAAGCTTTCTTT
TRBD1 few TRBJ1-1 TRBV5-1 CASSRGTGANTEAFF TGCGCCAGCAGCAGGGGGACAGGGGCGAACACTGAAGCTTTCTTT
TRBD2 . TRBJ2-3 TRBV6-5 CASSYRAGGDTQYF TGTGCCAGCAGTTACAGGGCGGGGGGAGATACGCAGTATTTT
TRBD1 . TRBJ2-2 TRBV5-6 CASSTATGGWGTGELFF TGTGCCAGCAGCACCGCAACAGGGGGCTGGGGGACCGGGGAGCTGTTTTTT
TRBD1 few TRBJ2-7 TRBV6-1 CASIRQGTYEQYF TGTGCCAGCATCCGACAGGGAACCTACGAGCAGTACTTC
. . TRBJ2-3 TRBV6-4 CASSESQGIDTQYF TGTGCCAGCAGTGAAAGCCAGGGGATAGATACGCAGTATTTT
. . TRBJ2-5 TRBV7-9 CASSLIQQETQYF TGTGCCAGCAGCTTAATACAGCAAGAGACCCAGTACTTC
. . TRBJ1-2 TRBV7-2 CASSPRTGPGGYTF TGTGCCAGCAGCCCACGAACAGGACCCGGGGGCTACACCTTC
TRBD1 . TRBJ1-1 TRBV19 CASSISTGANTEAFF TGTGCCAGTAGTATATCCACAGGGGCGAACACTGAAGCTTTCTTT
TRBD1 . TRBJ2-3 TRBV4-2 CASSAGQGSSDTQYF TGTGCCAGCAGCGCAGGACAGGGGAGTTCAGATACGCAGTATTTT
. . TRBJ2-1 TRBV27 CASSLDPRPRSDEQFF TGTGCCAGCAGTTTAGACCCTCGGCCGCGGAGTGATGAGCAGTTCTTC
TRBD2 . TRBJ2-7 TRBV5-1 CASSSGLEDAREQYF TGCGCCAGCAGCTCCGGACTAGAAGACGCCCGCGAGCAGTACTTC
TRBD1 . TRBJ2-6 TRBV5-1 CASSLRTGAGANVLTF TGCGCCAGCAGCCTTCGGACAGGGGCTGGGGCCAACGTCCTGACTTTC
. . TRBJ2-7 TRBV9 CASSVVGGVGGDYEQYF TGTGCCAGCAGCGTAGTGGGGGGGGTAGGGGGTGACTACGAGCAGTACTTC
TRBD2 . TRBJ2-3 TRBV4-2 CASSQGTSADTQYF TGTGCCAGCAGCCAAGGGACTAGCGCAGATACGCAGTATTTT
. . TRBJ2-7 TRBV5-1 CASSLEPTAYEQYF TGCGCCAGCAGCTTAGAGCCCACGGCCTACGAGCAGTACTTC
. . TRBJ2-7 TRBV27 CASSYAGQSAWDEQYF TGTGCCAGCAGTTACGCTGGACAGTCCGCCTGGGACGAGCAGTACTTC